The TCR beta chain described here comes from a study of radiation and T cells in renal cell carcinoma. General study findings and limits: Without pretreatment biopsies, baseline tumor clonotype presence was undetermined.

Comments on this clone: Its antigen remains unknown.

Documented time point: blood 4 weeks post-SBRT, at nephrectomy. The treatment was: 15 Gy SBRT to primary tumor, nephrectomy 4 weeks later. The patient's renal cell carcinoma had clear cell pathology. TCRdb's table, derived via immunoSEQ multiplex PCR, lists solely in-frame clones and lacks some. Among fewer than 200,000 clones listed, about 87% were seen once. Trimming took 0 bases from V and 6 from J, leaving 9 bases between them. Per germline, CDR1 SGHAT and CDR2 FQNNGV. The CDR3 is 14 residues long. This chain joins TRBV11-2 and TRBJ1-5; D not certain. The receptor was isolated from a woman aged 45 to 65 with renal cell carcinoma. Specimen: blood, collected from a patient whose treatment included radiotherapy and nephrectomy. CDR3 nucleotide sequence: TGTGCCAGCAGCTTAGATCGGAGCGGTCAGCCCCAGCATTTT. It yields the protein CASSLDRSGQPQHF.